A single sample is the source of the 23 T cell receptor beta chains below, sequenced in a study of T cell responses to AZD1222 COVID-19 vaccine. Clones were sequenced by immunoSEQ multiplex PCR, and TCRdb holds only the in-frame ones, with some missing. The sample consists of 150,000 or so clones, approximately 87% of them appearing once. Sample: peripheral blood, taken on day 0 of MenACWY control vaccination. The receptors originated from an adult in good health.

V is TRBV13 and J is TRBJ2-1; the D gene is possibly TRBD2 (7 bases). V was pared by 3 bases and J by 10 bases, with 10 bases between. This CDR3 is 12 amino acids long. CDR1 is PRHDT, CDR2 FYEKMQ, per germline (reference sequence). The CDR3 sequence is CASSLGGLEQFF. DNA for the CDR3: TGTGCCAGCAGCTTGGGGGGGCTGGAGCAGTTCTTC.

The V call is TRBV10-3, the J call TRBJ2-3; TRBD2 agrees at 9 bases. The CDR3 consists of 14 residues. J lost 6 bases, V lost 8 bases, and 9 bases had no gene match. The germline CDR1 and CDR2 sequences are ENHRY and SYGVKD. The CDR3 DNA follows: TGTGCCATCGATGCGGGGGGGAGCAGGGATACGCAGTATTTT. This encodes CAIDAGGSRDTQYF.

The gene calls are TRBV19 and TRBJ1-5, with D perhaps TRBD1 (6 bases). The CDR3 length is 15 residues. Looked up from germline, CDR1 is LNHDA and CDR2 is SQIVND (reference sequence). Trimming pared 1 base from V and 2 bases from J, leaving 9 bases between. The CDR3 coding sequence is TGTGCCAGTAGTATAGGGGGGGGCGGCAATCAGCCCCAGCATTTT. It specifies CASSIGGGGNQPQHF.

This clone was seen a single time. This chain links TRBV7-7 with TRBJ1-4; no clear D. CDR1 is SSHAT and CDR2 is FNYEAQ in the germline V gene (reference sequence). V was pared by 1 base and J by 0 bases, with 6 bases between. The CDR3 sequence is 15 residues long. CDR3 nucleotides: TGTGCCAGCAGCTTAGGACTGACAACTAATGAAAAACTGTTTTTT. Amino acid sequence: CASSLGLTTNEKLFF.

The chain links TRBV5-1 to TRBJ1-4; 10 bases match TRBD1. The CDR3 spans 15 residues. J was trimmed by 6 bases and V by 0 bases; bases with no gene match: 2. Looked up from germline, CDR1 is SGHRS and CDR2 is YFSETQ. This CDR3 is CASSLGGTGDEKLFF. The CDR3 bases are TGCGCCAGCAGCTTGGGAGGGACAGGGGATGAAAAACTGTTTTTT.

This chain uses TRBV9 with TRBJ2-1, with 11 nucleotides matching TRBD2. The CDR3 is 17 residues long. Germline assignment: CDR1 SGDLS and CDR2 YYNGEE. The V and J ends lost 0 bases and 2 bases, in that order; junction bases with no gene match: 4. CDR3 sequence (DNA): TGTGCCAGCAGCGTAGCTAGCGGGGGGACCACCTACAATGAGCAGTTCTTC. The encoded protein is CASSVASGGTTYNEQFF.

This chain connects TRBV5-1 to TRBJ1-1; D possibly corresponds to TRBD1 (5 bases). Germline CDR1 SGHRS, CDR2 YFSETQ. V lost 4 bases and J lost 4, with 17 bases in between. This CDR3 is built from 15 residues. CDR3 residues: CASSRGRSGSTEAFF. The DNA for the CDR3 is TGCGCCAGCAGCCGGGGCCGATCGGGGAGCACTGAAGCTTTCTTT.

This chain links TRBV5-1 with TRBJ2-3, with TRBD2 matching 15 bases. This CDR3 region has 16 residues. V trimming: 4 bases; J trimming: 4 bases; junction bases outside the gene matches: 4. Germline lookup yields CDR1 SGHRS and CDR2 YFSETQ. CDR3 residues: CASSPGLAGGSDTQYF. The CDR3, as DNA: TGCGCCAGCAGCCCGGGACTAGCGGGGGGCTCAGATACGCAGTATTTT.

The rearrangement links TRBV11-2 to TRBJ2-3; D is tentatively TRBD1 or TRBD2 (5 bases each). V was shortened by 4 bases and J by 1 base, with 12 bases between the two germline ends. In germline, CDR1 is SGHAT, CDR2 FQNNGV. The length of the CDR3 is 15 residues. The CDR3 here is CASSSNGARTDTQYF. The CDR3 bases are TGTGCCAGCAGCTCGAACGGGGCGCGCACAGATACGCAGTATTTT.

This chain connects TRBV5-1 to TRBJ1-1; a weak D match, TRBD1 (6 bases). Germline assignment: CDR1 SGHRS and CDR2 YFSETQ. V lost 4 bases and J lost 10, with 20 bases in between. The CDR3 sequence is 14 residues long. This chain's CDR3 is CASSIGQPEGGAFF. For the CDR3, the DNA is TGCGCCAGCAGCATTGGACAGCCGGAAGGGGGAGCTTTCTTT.

The CDR3 DNA follows: TGTGCCAGTAGTCTCTCGAGGGGCGTGAGCAATCAGCCCCAGCATTTT. It translates to CASSLSRGVSNQPQHF. The rearrangement uses TRBV19 and TRBJ1-5; possible D gene TRBD1, 5 bases. CDR1 LNHDA and CDR2 SQIVND come from the germline V gene (reference sequence). The V end was cut by 5 bases, the J end by 1 base, with 15 bases between. CDR3 length equals 16 residues. Based on the CDR3 plus reference TRBV19 and TRBJ1-5, the full variable domain is DGGITQSPKYLFRKEGQNVTLSCEQNLNHDAMYWYRQDPGQGLRLIYYSQIVNDFQKGDIAEGYSVSREKKESFPLTVTSAQKNPTAFYLCASSLSRGVSNQPQHFGDGTRLSIL.

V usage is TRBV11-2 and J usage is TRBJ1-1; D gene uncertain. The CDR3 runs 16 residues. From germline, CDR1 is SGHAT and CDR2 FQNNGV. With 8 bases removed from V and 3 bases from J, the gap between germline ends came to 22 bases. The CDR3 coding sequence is TGTGCCAGCTCCCCCGGGCCCCGGGTAGTAGACACTGAAGCTTTCTTT. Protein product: CASSPGPRVVDTEAFF.

CDR3 residues: CAWGTSSWLLEQYF. Written as DNA, the CDR3 is TGTGCCTGGGGGACTAGCTCATGGCTATTGGAGCAGTACTTC. The rearrangement joins TRBV30 to TRBJ2-7, with 9 positions matching TRBD2. CDR3 length equals 14 residues. The V gene end was trimmed by 5 bases and the J gene end by 7 bases; junction bases not matched to a gene: 12. The germline V gene encodes CDR1 GTSNPN and CDR2 SVGIG (reference sequence).

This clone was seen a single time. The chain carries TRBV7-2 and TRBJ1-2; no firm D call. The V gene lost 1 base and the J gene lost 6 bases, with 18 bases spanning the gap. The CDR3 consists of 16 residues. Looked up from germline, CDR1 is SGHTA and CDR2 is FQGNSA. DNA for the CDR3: TGTGCCAGCAGCTTAGTATGGCAGGCTGAAGGGCATGGCTACACCTTC. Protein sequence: CASSLVWQAEGHGYTF. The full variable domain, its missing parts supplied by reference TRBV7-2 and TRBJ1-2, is GAGVSQSPSNKVTEKGKDVELRCDPISGHTALYWYRQSLGQGLEFLIYFQGNSAPDKSGLPSDRFSAERTGGSVSTLTIQRTQQEDSAVYLCASSLVWQAEGHGYTFGSGTRLTVV.

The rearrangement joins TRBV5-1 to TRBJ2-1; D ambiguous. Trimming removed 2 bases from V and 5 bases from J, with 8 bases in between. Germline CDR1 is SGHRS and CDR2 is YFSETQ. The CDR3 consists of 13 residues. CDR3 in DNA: TGCGCCAGCAGCTTTGGCCAAAACAATGAGCAGTTCTTC. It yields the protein CASSFGQNNEQFF.

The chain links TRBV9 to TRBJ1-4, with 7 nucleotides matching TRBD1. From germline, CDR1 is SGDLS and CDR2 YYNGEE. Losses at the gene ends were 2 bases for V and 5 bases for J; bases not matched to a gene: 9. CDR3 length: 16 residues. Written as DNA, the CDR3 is TGTGCCAGCAGCGTCCGACCCGGGACAGAGAATGAAAAACTGTTTTTT. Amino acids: CASSVRPGTENEKLFF.

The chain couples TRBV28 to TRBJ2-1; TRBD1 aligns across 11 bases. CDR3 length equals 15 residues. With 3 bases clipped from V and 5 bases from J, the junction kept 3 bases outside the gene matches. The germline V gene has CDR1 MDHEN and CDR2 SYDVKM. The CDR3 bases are TGTGCCAGCAGTTTGTGGGGACAGGGGGACAATGAGCAGTTCTTC. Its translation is CASSLWGQGDNEQFF.

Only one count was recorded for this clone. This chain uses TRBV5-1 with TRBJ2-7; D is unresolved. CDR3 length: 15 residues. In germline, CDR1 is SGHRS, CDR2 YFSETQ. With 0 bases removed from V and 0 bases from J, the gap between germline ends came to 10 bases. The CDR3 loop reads CASSLGTDSSYEQYF. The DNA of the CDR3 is TGCGCCAGCAGCTTGGGAACAGATAGCTCCTACGAGCAGTACTTC.

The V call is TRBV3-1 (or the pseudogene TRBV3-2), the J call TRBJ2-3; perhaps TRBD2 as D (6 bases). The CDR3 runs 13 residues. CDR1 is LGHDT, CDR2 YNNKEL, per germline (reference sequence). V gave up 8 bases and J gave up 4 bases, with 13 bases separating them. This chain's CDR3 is CASGGGEADTQYF. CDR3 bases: TGTGCCAGCGGCGGCGGGGAGGCAGATACGCAGTATTTT.

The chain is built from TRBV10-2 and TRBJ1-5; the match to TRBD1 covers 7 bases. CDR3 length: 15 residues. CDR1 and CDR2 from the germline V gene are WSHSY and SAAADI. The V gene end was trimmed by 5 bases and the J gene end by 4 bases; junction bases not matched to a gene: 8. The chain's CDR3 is CASSFEGAQNQPQHF. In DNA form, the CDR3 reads TGCGCCAGCAGTTTTGAGGGGGCTCAGAATCAGCCCCAGCATTTT.

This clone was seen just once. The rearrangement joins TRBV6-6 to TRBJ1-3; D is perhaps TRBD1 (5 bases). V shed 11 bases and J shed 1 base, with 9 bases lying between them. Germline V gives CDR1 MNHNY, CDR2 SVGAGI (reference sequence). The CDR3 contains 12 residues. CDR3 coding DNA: TGTGCCTCGGGGGGATCTGGAAACACCATATATTTT. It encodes CASGGSGNTIYF.

CDR3 bases: TGTGCCAGCAGCCGAAACAGACAGGGTTCCGGGGAGCTGTTTTTT. Translating it yields CASSRNRQGSGELFF. The chain combines TRBV14 with TRBJ2-2, with 7 nucleotides matching TRBD1. CDR1 and CDR2 (germline): SGHDN, FVKESK. The CDR3 sequence is 15 residues long. V gave up 4 bases and J gave up 6 bases; unmatched junction bases: 8.

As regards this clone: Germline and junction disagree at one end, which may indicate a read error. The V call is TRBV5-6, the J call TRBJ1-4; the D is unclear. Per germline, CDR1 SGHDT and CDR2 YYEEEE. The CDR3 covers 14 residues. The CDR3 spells CASSSIATNEKLFF. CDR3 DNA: TGTGCCAGTAGCTCAATTGCAACTAATGAAAAACTGTTTTTT.